These T cell receptor beta chains were read from a single sample in a study of cytomegalovirus exposure and HLA in healthy donors. Measured with immunoSEQ multiplex PCR; TCRdb has only the in-frame clones, and not every one. Found here are over 200,000 clones, roughly 83% of them singletons; the top ten hold less than 7%. Source material: PBMCs. The receptor source for this set is a woman between 18 and 29 years old in good health and CMV-seronegative. Each CDR3 is given with its conserved first and last residue. The D gene is left open where the match is weak. Not all rows give a size; the values are once, few, many and, for expanded clones, a class.

cdr3_nt cdr3_aa v_call clone_size j_call d_call
TGCACCAGCAGCCGGTTAAGGACTAGCGGGGGCATAATAGCCAAAAACATTCAGTACTTC CTSSRLRTSGGIIAKNIQYF TRBV1 . TRBJ2-4 .
TGCGCCAGCAGCCAAGATCCCGGGCCAAGGGTTGAAAAACTGTTTTTT CASSQDPGPRVEKLFF TRBV4-1 . TRBJ1-4 .
TGCGCCAGCAGAAGGAGCAAATACTATGGCTACACCTTC CASRRSKYYGYTF TRBV5-1 . TRBJ1-2 .
TGCGCCAGCAGCACGGGAGCGAGGAGCTCCTACGAGCAGTACTTC CASSTGARSSYEQYF TRBV5-1 once TRBJ2-7 .
TGTGCCTGGAGTCCGACACGGGTTGGAAACACCATATATTTT CAWSPTRVGNTIYF TRBV30 . TRBJ1-3 .
TGCAGCGTTGAGGGGGATGAGGGGGGCGCTTTCGACGAGCAGTACTTC CSVEGDEGGAFDEQYF TRBV29-1 . TRBJ2-7 .
TGTGCCAGCAGTGGCGGGGGACAGCACTCTGGAAACACCATATATTTT CASSGGGQHSGNTIYF TRBV28 . TRBJ1-3 TRBD1
TGTGCCTGGAGTGTATTAGGCGGCCCGGGCACAGATACGCAGTATTTT CAWSVLGGPGTDTQYF TRBV30 . TRBJ2-3 .
TGTGCCAGCAGCCCCGGGACGGGGAACACTGAAGCTTTCTTT CASSPGTGNTEAFF TRBV5-6 . TRBJ1-1 .
TGCGCCAGCAGCTTGGTGCCGTCCGGCACAGATACGCAGTATTTT CASSLVPSGTDTQYF TRBV5-1 . TRBJ2-3 .
TGTGCCAGCAGTTACAGGGAGGCCACTGAAGCTTTCTTT CASSYREATEAFF TRBV6-5 once TRBJ1-1 .
TGTGCCTGGAGTCACGGCTCGAACACCGGGGAGCTGTTTTTT CAWSHGSNTGELFF TRBV30 . TRBJ2-2 .
TGCGCCAGCAGCTTGGTAGCTAGCGGCTCGGGGGAGCAGTACTTC CASSLVASGSGEQYF TRBV5-1 . TRBJ2-7 TRBD2
TGCGCCAGCAGCCCGGTGGTCGTGGTCAGGGGAGGTCAGCCCCAGCATTTT CASSPVVVVRGGQPQHF TRBV4-1 few TRBJ1-5 .
TGCGCCAGCAGCCCGATGGGACAGGCCGGAGGATGGCAGTACTTC CASSPMGQAGGWQYF TRBV5-1 . TRBJ2-7 TRBD1
TGCGCCAGCAGCTCGCGCCAGCAGTCTGTGGAGACCCAGTACTTC CASSSRQQSVETQYF TRBV5-1 . TRBJ2-5 .
TGCGCCAGCAGCAAATTAGCGGGAGGGCCGAGGGAGCAGTACTTC CASSKLAGGPREQYF TRBV10-2 . TRBJ2-7 TRBD2
TGTGCCTGGAGTGTGGACAGGGGTCAGCCCCAGCATTTT CAWSVDRGQPQHF TRBV30 . TRBJ1-5 TRBD1
TGTGCCAGCAGCGTGGTAGGACTAGCGGCTACCTACAATGAGCAGTTCTTC CASSVVGLAATYNEQFF TRBV9 . TRBJ2-1 TRBD2
TGTGCCAGCAGTTGGGGACAGTACAATGAGCAGTTCTTC CASSWGQYNEQFF TRBV6-5 . TRBJ2-1 TRBD1
TGTGCCAGCAGTGAGGGGGGTAGGGGTGAAAAACTGTTTTTT CASSEGGRGEKLFF TRBV2 . TRBJ1-4 .
TGCGCCAGCAGCCAAGGAACAACGGGCCGTAGGCGGGGTGGCTACACCTTC CASSQGTTGRRRGGYTF TRBV4-1 . TRBJ1-2 .
TGTGCCTGGAGTGCCGGGACAGAATACACTGAAGCTTTCTTT CAWSAGTEYTEAFF TRBV30 . TRBJ1-1 TRBD1
TGTGCCAGCTCCCGAGGCGGGGGGGTGGGCACTGAAGCTTTCTTT CASSRGGGVGTEAFF TRBV6-5 . TRBJ1-1 .
TGTGCCAGCAGCGACAGTGAAGGTTCACCCCTCCACTTT CASSDSEGSPLHF TRBV5-6 . TRBJ1-6 .
TGCAGCGTTGGGGGTGGTACGGTAAGCTCCTACGAGCAGTACTTC CSVGGGTVSSYEQYF TRBV29-1 . TRBJ2-7 .
TGTGCCAGCAGTTCCCTCCACCCGCCGACAGGGGGCGTCGAAAAACTGTTTTTT CASSSLHPPTGGVEKLFF TRBV27 . TRBJ1-4 TRBD1
TGTGCCAGCAGCTTTGACCACACCGGGGAGCTGTTTTTT CASSFDHTGELFF TRBV5-4 . TRBJ2-2 .
TGTGCCAGCAGCCCGCGCCCGGGGGGGGACACTGAAGCTTTCTTT CASSPRPGGDTEAFF TRBV9 . TRBJ1-1 .
TGCGCCAGCAGCCTGGGGGCCCCTGACATCTACGAGCAGTACTTC CASSLGAPDIYEQYF TRBV5-1 once TRBJ2-7 .